The 5 T cell receptor beta chains in this list originate from one sample, sequenced in a study of regulatory T cells in long-lasting Graves disease. Arm-PCR of CDR3 regions and iRepertoire HTBI primers were the basis on which TCR beta libraries were built. A single record per CDR3 protein comes from TCRdb applying MiXCR to the multiplex PCR reads. The sample contains 620,000 or so distinct CDR3 sequences, roughly 16% of which appear only once. Sample time point: newly diagnosed GD, antithyroid drugs for less than 3 months. After RNA was extracted from PBMCs, the TCR library was made from it. Separately, the same data were catalogued under a study of T cells in Graves' hyperthyroidism and ophthalmopathy.

This material consisted of peripheral blood mononuclear cells (PBMCs), taken at new diagnosis, from a patient treated with antithyroid drugs. The receptors were sampled from a woman aged 30 to 39 with Graves disease.

This clonotype has at least ten counts. The chain employs TRBV28 and TRBJ2-7; D gene unclear. CDR1 is MDHEN and CDR2 is SYDVKM in the germline V gene. CDR3 length: 13 amino acids. V was trimmed by 10 bases and J by 1 base, leaving 14 bases between them. CDR3 sequence reads: CATNRPTSYEQYF. The CDR3 nucleotides read TGTGCCACCAACAGACCAACATCCTACGAGCAGTACTTC.

In this sample, this clonotype turned up many times. V is TRBV2 and J is TRBJ2-1; TRBD1 matches 8 bases. The germline V gene has CDR1 SNHLY and CDR2 FYNNEI. V was clipped by 7 bases and J by 6 bases; unmatched bases: 11. There are 15 residues in the CDR3. The CDR3 loop reads CASIRTGWDPNEQFF. The CDR3 coding sequence is TGTGCCAGCATTAGGACAGGGTGGGATCCCAATGAGCAGTTCTTC. The whole variable domain, filled in from reference TRBV2 and TRBJ2-1, reads EPEVTQTPSHQVTQMGQEVILRCVPISNHLYFYWYRQILGQKVEFLVSFYNNEISEKSEIFDDQFSVERPDGSNFTLKIRSTKLEDSAMYFCASIRTGWDPNEQFFGPGTRLTVL.

V is TRBV5-4 and J is TRBJ1-3; perhaps TRBD1 as D (6 bases). CDR1 is SGHNT and CDR2 is YYREEE in the germline V gene (reference sequence). This CDR3 spans 16 amino acids. Trimming left V 3 bases short and J 0 bases short, with 13 bases between. The CDR3 sequence is CASSYPQGSSGNTIYF. The CDR3 DNA is TGTGCCAGCAGCTACCCCCAGGGGAGCTCTGGAAACACCATATATTTT. Drawing the rest from reference TRBV5-4 and TRBJ1-3, the complete variable domain is ETGVTQSPTHLIKTRGQQVTLRCSSQSGHNTVSWYQQALGQGPQFIFQYYREEENGRGNFPPRFSGLQFPNYSSELNVNALELDDSALYLCASSYPQGSSGNTIYFGEGSWLTVV.

As concerns this clonotype: Compared with germline, one end of the junction differs, possibly owing to a read error. The rearrangement joins TRBV27 to TRBJ2-7; TRBD2 might be the D (5 bases). Germline CDR1 MNHEY, CDR2 SMNVEV (reference sequence). CDR3 length: 14 amino acids. In DNA form, the CDR3 reads TGTGCCAGCAGATTGACTGGGTCCGGGGTCGAGCGGTACTTC. Translating it yields CASRLTGSGVERYF.

The chain recombines TRBV12-3 or TRBV12-4 with TRBJ2-3; D possibly uses TRBD1 or TRBD2 (6 bases each). Between the trimmed V and J ends, which lost 7 bases and 2 bases, there was a span of 13 bases. The CDR3 runs to 14 residues. The DNA of the CDR3 is TGTGCCAGCACTTGGGGGGCGGACACAGATACGCAGTATTTT. This sequence encodes CASTWGADTDTQYF.